Below, 32 T cell receptor beta chains from the same sample are listed, as sequenced in a study of OX40 agonist ivuxolimab in advanced cancers. Profiling relied on immunoSEQ multiplex PCR, and the TCRdb table lists in-frame clones only, not all of them. The profile shows some 52,000 clones, approximately 94% of them singletons. The material was CD4+ or CD8+ T cells sorted from blood, obtained in a trial of the OX40 agonist ivuxolimab. These receptors all stem from an adult with an advanced solid tumor such as melanoma, head and neck, liver or kidney cancer.

V usage is TRBV19 and J usage is TRBJ1-5; 10 bases agree with TRBD1. Germline lookup yields CDR1 LNHDA and CDR2 SQIVND (reference sequence). The CDR3 runs 13 residues. With 9 bases clipped from V and 1 base from J, the junction kept 0 bases outside the gene matches. The CDR3 nucleotides are TGTGCCAGGGACAGGGGGAGCAATCAGCCCCAGCATTTT. This codes for CARDRGSNQPQHF.

The chain uses TRBV6-1 and TRBJ2-2; D possibly corresponds to TRBD2 (5 bases). The V gene's germline CDR1 is MNHNS and CDR2 SASEGT. This CDR3 has 13 amino acids. Trimming shortened V by 8 bases and J by 2 bases, and 9 bases separated the two germline ends. The CDR3 region is CASGLLNTGELFF. Written as DNA, the CDR3 is TGTGCCAGCGGACTCCTTAACACCGGGGAGCTGTTTTTT.

The chain joins TRBV4-1 to TRBJ2-7, with 9 bases lining up with TRBD2. J gave up 3 bases and V 2 bases, and 14 bases lay outside the gene matches. This CDR3 region has 18 residues. Looked up from germline, CDR1 is MGHRA and CDR2 is YSYEKL. The CDR3 sequence is CASSQFGGTSGPFYEQYF. The CDR3 DNA sequence: TGCGCCAGCAGCCAATTTGGTGGTACTAGCGGGCCGTTCTACGAGCAGTACTTC.

V gene TRBV7-9 combines with J gene TRBJ2-7, with a possible D match to TRBD1 (5 bases). Germline values: CDR1 SEHNR, CDR2 FQNEAQ (reference sequence). This CDR3 has 14 residues. The V end was cut by 7 bases, the J end by 3 bases, with 16 bases between. CDR3 region: CASTVGLGHYEQYF. The CDR3 bases are TGTGCCAGCACCGTGGGCTTGGGGCACTACGAGCAGTACTTC.

The CDR3 nucleotides are TGTGCCAGCAGCCTTGGGGGCGACCAGTACTTC. Its protein product is CASSLGGDQYF. The chain carries TRBV5-4 and TRBJ2-7; tentatively, D is TRBD1 (6 bases). Trimming cost V 4 bases and J 10 bases, with 12 bases left between them. CDR1 is SGHNT, CDR2 YYREEE, per germline (reference sequence). The CDR3 contains 11 residues.

The V gene is TRBV19, the J gene TRBJ1-1; 7 bases line up with TRBD1. Germline V gene sequence: CDR1 LNHDA, CDR2 SQIVND (reference sequence). The J segment lost 5 bases and the V segment lost 3 bases, leaving 6 bases of the junction unmatched. The CDR3 sequence is 14 residues long. CDR3 sequence (DNA): TGTGCCAGTAGTATCCCTCCAGGGGGAACTGAAGCTTTCTTT. Translated: CASSIPPGGTEAFF.

The chain employs TRBV6-1 and TRBJ2-7; D is unclear. The V gene's germline CDR1 is MNHNS and CDR2 SASEGT. The CDR3 consists of 13 residues. The ends were cut back, 4 bases at V and 4 bases at J, with 11 bases in the middle. CDR3: CASSGLVGYEQYF. In DNA, the CDR3 is TGTGCCAGCAGTGGCTTGGTGGGATACGAGCAGTACTTC.

The chain has TRBV7-2 and TRBJ1-3; perhaps TRBD1 as D (5 bases). Between the trimmed V and J ends, which lost 5 bases and 4 bases, there was a span of 15 bases. The CDR3 consists of 15 residues. Germline CDR1 reads SGHTA; CDR2 reads FQGNSA. The CDR3 DNA follows: TGTGCCAGCAGCCCGAGGGGTTTCGGGGGAAACACCATATATTTT. Its translation is CASSPRGFGGNTIYF.

This chain links TRBV29-1 with TRBJ2-7; D unresolved. The CDR3 runs 11 residues. Germline assignment: CDR1 SQVTM and CDR2 ANQGSEA. V gave up 5 bases and J gave up 2 bases, with 7 bases separating them. This chain's CDR3 is CSVTEAYEQYF. In DNA, the CDR3 is TGCAGCGTTACGGAAGCCTACGAGCAGTACTTC.

The rearrangement joins TRBV19 to TRBJ2-7, with D possibly TRBD1 on 6 matching bases. The ends were cut back, 0 bases at V and 2 bases at J, with 11 bases in the middle. The CDR3 has 15 residues. Looked up from germline, CDR1 is LNHDA and CDR2 is SQIVND (reference sequence). Here the CDR3 reads CASSIEGGIAYEQYF. The CDR3 bases are TGTGCCAGTAGTATAGAAGGGGGTATCGCCTACGAGCAGTACTTC.

The chain links TRBV27 to TRBJ2-7; 11 bases agree with TRBD2. Germline trimming cut 4 bases from V and 2 bases from J; bases unmatched to any gene: 4. The germline gives CDR1 MNHEY, CDR2 SMNVEV (reference sequence). This CDR3 is built from 15 residues. This CDR3 is CASSWGTSGAYEQYF. As DNA, the CDR3 is TGTGCCAGCAGTTGGGGGACTAGCGGAGCCTACGAGCAGTACTTC.

CDR3 protein: CASSVSGAASYNEQFF. The CDR3 nucleotides read TGTGCCAGCAGCGTGTCGGGGGCGGCCTCCTACAATGAGCAGTTCTTC. V is TRBV11-2 and J is TRBJ2-1; D may match TRBD1 or TRBD2 (6 bases each). This CDR3 has 16 residues. V was trimmed by 5 bases and J by 0 bases, leaving 14 bases between them. Per the germline V gene, CDR1 is SGHAT and CDR2 is FQNNGV.

J is TRBJ1-1 and V is TRBV7-9, with D possibly being TRBD1 (5 bases). The CDR3 covers 14 residues. Germline V gene lookup returns CDR1 SEHNR and CDR2 FQNEAQ (reference sequence). The V end lost 3 bases, the J end lost 6 bases, and 14 bases lay between the germline ends. CDR3 sequence reads: CASSFSSGSPEAFF. The CDR3, as DNA: TGTGCCAGCAGCTTTTCATCAGGGTCCCCTGAAGCTTTCTTT.

This rearrangement joins TRBV6-1 to TRBJ2-7; the D gene could be TRBD1 or TRBD2 (6 bases each). The germline CDR1 and CDR2 sequences are MNHNS and SASEGT. This CDR3 spans 13 amino acids. V was shortened by 8 bases and J by 3 bases, with 14 bases between the two germline ends. The CDR3 bases are TGTGCCAGCGGTAGGAGGGGGGACTACGAGCAGTACTTC. Its translation is CASGRRGDYEQYF.

The gene calls are TRBV27 and TRBJ1-4, with no clear D. From germline, CDR1 is MNHEY and CDR2 SMNVEV (reference sequence). Trimming pared 4 bases from V and 7 bases from J, leaving 10 bases between. The CDR3 covers 13 residues. CDR3: CASSWAFGEKLFF. The CDR3 nucleotides are TGTGCCAGCAGTTGGGCCTTTGGTGAAAAACTGTTTTTT.

This chain uses TRBV7-8 with TRBJ2-5, with D possibly TRBD2 on 5 matching bases. TRBJ2-7 matches the DNA end more closely, so the J call is doubtful. Germline lookup yields CDR1 SGHVS and CDR2 FQNEAQ. This CDR3 is 13 amino acids long. In nucleotides, the CDR3 is TGTGCCAGCAGCTTAGCGGGAGAGGCCGAGCAGTACTTC. Amino acid sequence: CASSLAGEAEQYF.

V is TRBV5-4 and J is TRBJ2-1, with 9 bases identical to TRBD2. V dropped 0 bases and J dropped 7; count of bases not matched to a gene: 8. This CDR3 is 16 amino acids long. Per germline, CDR1 SGHNT and CDR2 YYREEE (reference sequence). The CDR3 DNA sequence: TGTGCCAGCAGCTTGGACGGGCGGGAGGGCCGGAATGAGCAGTTCTTC. Translating gives CASSLDGREGRNEQFF.

This clone has only one observation. Other DNA variants within this sample encode the same CDR3. CDR3 nucleotides: TGTGCCTGGAGTGTAGGAGGGGGCGGGCTCGCGGGGGAGACCCAGTACTTC. Its translation: CAWSVGGGGLAGETQYF. The V gene is TRBV30, the J gene TRBJ2-5, with D perhaps TRBD1 (7 bases). This CDR3 comprises 17 residues. Germline CDR1 and CDR2: GTSNPN and SVGIG (reference sequence). V lost 0 bases to trimming and J lost 5 bases, with 22 bases between them.

This clone was counted a single time. This chain joins TRBV18 and TRBJ2-7; D perhaps matches TRBD1 (5 bases). CDR3 length equals 14 residues. Trimming left V 2 bases short and J 3 bases short, with 11 bases between. Germline V gives CDR1 KGHSH, CDR2 LQKENI. The CDR3 DNA follows: TGTGCCAGCTCACCAGAAGGGGCCAACTACGAGCAGTACTTC. This codes for CASSPEGANYEQYF.

The chain recombines TRBV2 with TRBJ2-5; possible D gene TRBD2, 5 bases. Germline assignment: CDR1 SNHLY and CDR2 FYNNEI. CDR3 length: 14 residues. The V end was cut by 3 bases, the J end by 2 bases, with 10 bases between. The CDR3 reads CASSDRSGQETQYF. In DNA, the CDR3 is TGTGCCAGCAGTGACAGGTCGGGACAAGAGACCCAGTACTTC.

The V and J genes are TRBV19 and TRBJ1-2, with 7 positions matching TRBD1. The germline CDR1 and CDR2 sequences are LNHDA and SQIVND (reference sequence). The CDR3 runs to 13 residues. V gave up 10 bases and J gave up 6 bases; unmatched junction bases: 11. CDR3 in amino acids: CATRLGQLHGYTF. The DNA for the CDR3 is TGTGCCACCCGCCTGGGACAGTTGCATGGCTACACCTTC. The full variable domain, in which reference TRBV19 and TRBJ1-2 provide the parts outside the CDR3, is DGGITQSPKYLFRKEGQNVTLSCEQNLNHDAMYWYRQDPGQGLRLIYYSQIVNDFQKGDIAEGYSVSREKKESFPLTVTSAQKNPTAFYLCATRLGQLHGYTFGSGTRLTVV.

The chain is built from TRBV7-8 and TRBJ1-2; D may be TRBD1 (5 bases). This CDR3 contains 15 residues. Germline CDR1 is SGHVS and CDR2 is FQNEAQ. V was pared by 0 bases and J by 8 bases, with 16 bases between. The CDR3 bases are TGTGCCAGCAGCTTAGCGCCGGAGGCAGGGTTCGGCTACACCTTC. As protein: CASSLAPEAGFGYTF.

The V gene is TRBV2, the J gene TRBJ2-5; 7 positions agree with TRBD2. The germline V gene encodes CDR1 SNHLY and CDR2 FYNNEI. With V trimmed by 3 bases and J by 5 bases, 12 bases remained unmatched. The CDR3 extends over 16 amino acids. The CDR3 loop is CASSDSRGRAGETQYF. CDR3 sequence (DNA): TGTGCCAGCAGTGATTCAAGAGGGAGGGCCGGCGAGACCCAGTACTTC.

This chain uses TRBV28 with TRBJ2-7; 10 bases align to TRBD2. The CDR3 has 15 residues. Per germline, CDR1 MDHEN and CDR2 SYDVKM. V shed 7 bases and J 5 bases; nucleotides not matched to a gene: 11. CDR3 in amino acids: CASKEGLAGVDEQYF. CDR3 in DNA: TGTGCCAGCAAAGAGGGCCTAGCGGGAGTCGACGAGCAGTACTTC.

The rearrangement joins TRBV7-8 to TRBJ2-7; a possible D gene is TRBD2 (6 bases). Germline values: CDR1 SGHVS, CDR2 FQNEAQ. The CDR3 consists of 13 residues. Trimming took 3 bases from V and 0 from J, leaving 6 bases between them. The DNA of the CDR3 is TGTGCCAGCAGCTTCGGGAGCTCCTACGAGCAGTACTTC. Translating it yields CASSFGSSYEQYF.

CDR3 nucleotides: TGTGCCAGCAGTGACGATACAGGGGGCACCTACGAGCAGTACTTC. This sequence encodes CASSDDTGGTYEQYF. The chain employs TRBV28 and TRBJ2-7, with 9 bases identical to TRBD1. The CDR3 is 15 amino acids. Trimming cost V 5 bases and J 2 bases; bases outside gene matches: 7. In germline, CDR1 is MDHEN, CDR2 SYDVKM.

This chain uses TRBV19 with TRBJ2-7; 7 bases are shared with TRBD2. The CDR3 consists of 14 residues. Germline V gene lookup returns CDR1 LNHDA and CDR2 SQIVND (reference sequence). V lost 6 bases to trimming and J lost 0 bases; unmatched junction nucleotides: 5. The CDR3 reads CASSVTSDSYEQYF. The DNA of the CDR3 is TGTGCCAGTAGCGTAACTAGCGACTCCTACGAGCAGTACTTC.

This chain links TRBV29-1 with TRBJ2-7; possible D gene TRBD1, 5 bases. This CDR3 is 12 amino acids long. V was pared by 4 bases and J by 3 bases, with 10 bases between. CDR1 and CDR2 from the germline V gene are SQVTM and ANQGSEA. The DNA of the CDR3 is TGCAGCGTTGGACAGTCCCTCTACGAGCAGTACTTC. Residues: CSVGQSLYEQYF.

This clone was seen a handful of times. V gene TRBV6-1 combines with J gene TRBJ2-1; 10 positions match TRBD2. The trim removed 4 bases at V and 8 bases at J, leaving 8 bases unmatched. The CDR3 covers 15 residues. Germline CDR1 reads MNHNS; CDR2 reads SASEGT. CDR3 nucleotides: TGTGCCAGCAGTGTGACTAGCGGGTCCACCGATGAGCAGTTCTTC. As protein: CASSVTSGSTDEQFF.

The chain has TRBV27 and TRBJ1-2, with D perhaps TRBD1 (5 bases). CDR3 size: 14 residues. In germline, CDR1 is MNHEY, CDR2 SMNVEV (reference sequence). The V end lost 8 bases, the J end lost 0 bases, and 13 bases lay between the germline ends. The CDR3 loop reads CASGDPLANYGYTF. The CDR3 nucleotides are TGTGCCAGCGGGGACCCCCTAGCTAACTATGGCTACACCTTC.

The chain links TRBV29-1 to TRBJ2-5; D is undetermined. V lost 2 bases, J lost 3 bases, and 10 bases lay in between. This CDR3 is built from 13 residues. Germline CDR1 is SQVTM and CDR2 is ANQGSEA. In DNA, the CDR3 is TGCAGCGTTGAACTGTATACGAAAGAGACCCAGTACTTC. Protein: CSVELYTKETQYF.

The CDR3 reads CASRSVDEQFF. The CDR3 coding sequence is TGTGCCAGCAGATCGGTTGATGAGCAGTTCTTC. The chain carries TRBV28 and TRBJ2-1; D call uncertain. Germline V gene data show CDR1 as MDHEN and CDR2 as SYDVKM. This CDR3 region has 11 residues. V was pared by 6 bases and J by 8 bases, with 8 bases between.